These 25 T cell receptor beta chains originate from one sample sequenced in a study of shared clonotypes between healthy human individuals. Data came from immunoSEQ multiplex PCR; TCRdb stores just in-frame clones and leaves some out. The sample carries more than 1,200,000 clones, around 98.5% recorded once. Sequenced material: naive CD4+ T cells sorted from blood. Subset indicated: CD45RA+ positively selected. The receptors stem from a young man in good health.

This clone appeared a single time. The V call is TRBV19, the J call TRBJ2-5; no definite D call. The germline V gene has CDR1 LNHDA and CDR2 SQIVND (reference sequence). This CDR3 has 16 amino acids. Trimming removed 7 bases at V and 3 bases at J, with 21 bases between. The CDR3 nucleotides are TGTGCCAGTAATCTGCGTGGCGGCAGAGAAAAAGAGACCCAGTACTTC. Residues: CASNLRGGREKETQYF.

The J gene is TRBJ2-2, the V gene TRBV2; 8 bases fit TRBD2. CDR3 length: 14 residues. Trimming took 7 bases from V and 7 from J; bases not matched to a gene: 8. Germline CDR1 is SNHLY and CDR2 is FYNNEI. The CDR3 here is CASIPGRAIGELFF. The CDR3 DNA reads as TGTGCCAGCATCCCCGGGAGGGCCATCGGGGAGCTGTTTTTT.

This sequence joins TRBV11-2 and TRBJ1-5; possibly TRBD1 for D (6 bases). CDR1 and CDR2 from the germline V gene are SGHAT and FQNNGV. The CDR3 extends over 17 amino acids. V was pared by 5 bases and J by 0 bases, with 17 bases between. CDR3 amino acids: CASSPGRGLNSNQPQHF. The CDR3 nucleotides read TGTGCCAGCAGCCCGGGACGGGGGCTTAATAGCAATCAGCCCCAGCATTTT.

This clone was seen a single time. CDR3 nucleotides: TGTGCCAGCTCAGGGGACTATGGCTACACCTTC. Translation gives CASSGDYGYTF. The chain links TRBV2 to TRBJ1-2; a weak D match, TRBD1 (6 bases). V was trimmed by 8 bases and J by 3 bases, leaving 7 bases between them. The CDR3 length is 11 residues. Germline V CDR1 and CDR2: SNHLY, FYNNEI.

The chain uses TRBV5-6 and TRBJ2-7; D uncertain. CDR3 length: 13 amino acids. Germline-derived CDR1 and CDR2 are SGHDT and YYEEEE. V gave up 1 base and J gave up 2 bases, with 7 bases separating them. As DNA, the CDR3 is TGTGCCAGCAGCTTGTGGCGGACCTACGAGCAGTACTTC. Its protein product is CASSLWRTYEQYF. The full variable domain, with the rest looked up from reference TRBV5-6 and TRBJ2-7, is DAGVTQSPTHLIKTRGQQVTLRCSPKSGHDTVSWYQQALGQGPQFIFQYYEEEERQRGNFPDRFSGHQFPNYSSELNVNALLLGDSALYLCASSLWRTYEQYFGPGTRLTVT.

The rearrangement uses TRBV9 and TRBJ2-2; D is perhaps TRBD1 or TRBD2 (5 bases each). Trimming removed 3 bases at V and 4 bases at J, with 13 bases between. CDR1 is SGDLS and CDR2 is YYNGEE in the germline V gene. This CDR3 comprises 15 residues. CDR3 region: CASSGGIGTTGELFF. CDR3 DNA sequence: TGTGCCAGCAGCGGGGGGATCGGGACCACCGGGGAGCTGTTTTTT.

The genes are TRBV28 and TRBJ1-1; maybe TRBD1 (5 bases). Per the germline V gene, CDR1 is MDHEN and CDR2 is SYDVKM. V lost 4 bases and J 5 bases, leaving 11 bases between the germline ends. CDR3 size: 13 residues. DNA for the CDR3: TGTGCCAGCAGTTCAGGGTTTGTGACTGAAGCTTTCTTT. Protein: CASSSGFVTEAFF.

The gene calls are TRBV28 and TRBJ2-3, with TRBD2 matching 10 bases. Losses at the gene ends were 4 bases for V and 5 bases for J; bases not matched to a gene: 21. The CDR3 is 20 amino acids. Germline assignment: CDR1 MDHEN and CDR2 SYDVKM. In nucleotides, the CDR3 is TGTGCCAGCAGTTCCGCCCGTGGGAAAGCGGGAGGGCCAGGAATAGATACGCAGTATTTT. Protein product: CASSSARGKAGGPGIDTQYF.

J is TRBJ2-3 and V is TRBV7-2; D gene uncertain. The CDR3 is 13 amino acids. Trimming removed 5 bases from V and 4 bases from J, with 10 bases in between. Germline-derived CDR1 and CDR2 are SGHTA and FQGNSA. The CDR3 reads CASSLRSPDTQYF. The CDR3 DNA sequence: TGTGCCAGCAGCCTCAGATCTCCAGATACGCAGTATTTT.

In the case of this clone: The sample carries other DNA sequences with the same CDR3. The genes are TRBV10-3 and TRBJ1-1; D not certain. Per the germline V gene, CDR1 is ENHRY and CDR2 is SYGVKD. The CDR3 consists of 11 residues. Trimming took 7 bases from V and 1 from J, leaving 4 bases between them. The CDR3 DNA follows: TGTGCCATCAAGGAGAACACTGAAGCTTTCTTT. Its protein product is CAIKENTEAFF.

This clone was recorded once. The rearrangement links TRBV18 to TRBJ2-7, with 9 nucleotides matching TRBD2. The CDR3 contains 16 residues. V trimming: 3 bases; J trimming: 5 bases; junction bases outside the gene matches: 11. Looked up from germline, CDR1 is KGHSH and CDR2 is LQKENI. The CDR3 DNA follows: TGTGCCAGCTCACCCCTAGCCGGCGGGAGGGCCGACGAGCAGTACTTC. Translated: CASSPLAGGRADEQYF.

The chain links TRBV28 to TRBJ2-7; 7 bases are a match to TRBD1. This CDR3 spans 14 amino acids. Germline CDR1 and CDR2: MDHEN and SYDVKM. The V gene end was trimmed by 6 bases and the J gene end by 5 bases; junction bases not matched to a gene: 10. The CDR3 loop reads CASRQTTGRHEQYF. CDR3 nucleotides: TGTGCCAGCAGACAAACGACAGGGCGCCACGAGCAGTACTTC.

This clone was counted a few times. The chain uses TRBV5-4 and TRBJ2-7, with no clear D. The germline CDR1 and CDR2 sequences are SGHNT and YYREEE (reference sequence). Trimming pared 2 bases from V and 3 bases from J, leaving 12 bases between. The CDR3 sequence is 14 residues long. The CDR3: CASSFDEGHYEQYF. CDR3 DNA: TGTGCCAGCAGCTTCGATGAAGGGCACTACGAGCAGTACTTC.

The chain links TRBV7-7 to TRBJ2-1; 10 bases fit TRBD1. Looked up from germline, CDR1 is SSHAT and CDR2 is FNYEAQ (reference sequence). The ends lost 5 bases at V and 2 bases at J; junction bases unmatched: 3. This CDR3 contains 15 residues. CDR3 protein: CASSQGQGPYNEQFF. CDR3 coding DNA: TGTGCCAGCAGCCAGGGACAGGGGCCCTACAATGAGCAGTTCTTC.

The V and J genes are TRBV10-3 and TRBJ2-5; 10 nucleotides agree with TRBD1. The CDR3 is made up of 16 amino acids. Looked up from germline, CDR1 is ENHRY and CDR2 is SYGVKD. J gave up 4 bases and V 0 bases, and 5 bases lay outside the gene matches. The CDR3 sequence is CAISESGTGEGETQYF. DNA of the CDR3: TGTGCCATCAGTGAGTCAGGGACAGGGGAAGGAGAGACCCAGTACTTC.

This rearrangement joins TRBV29-1 to TRBJ2-7, with 8 nucleotides matching TRBD1. V shed 1 base, J shed 3 bases, and the junction held 8 bases outside the gene matches. The germline CDR1 and CDR2 sequences are SQVTM and ANQGSEA. The CDR3 has 15 amino acids. CDR3 sequence: CSVEGGLGTGYEQYF. The CDR3 nucleotides are TGCAGCGTTGAAGGGGGGCTAGGGACAGGCTACGAGCAGTACTTC.

The rearrangement uses TRBV7-3 and TRBJ2-7; possible D gene TRBD2, 7 bases. CDR3 size: 14 residues. Trimming shortened V by 5 bases and J by 4 bases, and 15 bases separated the two germline ends. Germline V gives CDR1 SGHTA, CDR2 FQGTGA. CDR3 sequence: CASSLQGGGYEQYF. CDR3 in DNA: TGTGCCAGCAGCCTACAGGGCGGGGGATACGAGCAGTACTTC.

V and J are TRBV18 and TRBJ2-2; maybe TRBD1 (6 bases). The V gene lost 5 bases and the J gene lost 6 bases, with 10 bases spanning the gap. Germline lookup yields CDR1 KGHSH and CDR2 LQKENI. The CDR3 has 13 amino acids. CDR3 in amino acids: CASSLQGPGELFF. The DNA for the CDR3 is TGTGCCAGCTCATTACAGGGTCCCGGGGAGCTGTTTTTT.

This chain joins TRBV19 and TRBJ2-2; 7 nucleotides agree with TRBD1. There are 17 residues in the CDR3. V was pared by 3 bases and J by 2 bases, with 9 bases of the junction left unmatched. Germline V CDR1 and CDR2: LNHDA, SQIVND (reference sequence). DNA of the CDR3: TGTGCCAGTAGTATCGCTCTTGGACAGGCAAACACCGGGGAGCTGTTTTTT. It yields the protein CASSIALGQANTGELFF. Based on the CDR3 plus reference TRBV19 and TRBJ2-2, the full variable domain is DGGITQSPKYLFRKEGQNVTLSCEQNLNHDAMYWYRQDPGQGLRLIYYSQIVNDFQKGDIAEGYSVSREKKESFPLTVTSAQKNPTAFYLCASSIALGQANTGELFFGEGSRLTVL.

V gene TRBV10-3 combines with J gene TRBJ2-3; D gene ambiguous. From germline, CDR1 is ENHRY and CDR2 SYGVKD. V dropped 7 bases and J dropped 1 base, with 15 bases sitting between them. The CDR3 runs to 15 residues. The CDR3 DNA follows: TGTGCCATCAATTACGGCGCTGGGGGCACAGATACGCAGTATTTT. Translation gives CAINYGAGGTDTQYF.

The chain recombines TRBV6-5 with TRBJ2-5; TRBD1 agrees at 7 bases. V lost 5 bases and J lost 10; bases outside the gene matches: 10. From germline, CDR1 is MNHEY and CDR2 SVGAGI. The CDR3 runs 13 residues. The CDR3 reads CASSRLSGDSQYF. CDR3 bases: TGTGCCAGCAGTCGACTATCAGGGGACAGCCAGTACTTC.

The V gene is TRBV18, the J gene TRBJ2-5; D call uncertain. The CDR3 is made up of 13 amino acids. Per germline, CDR1 KGHSH and CDR2 LQKENI. The ends were cut back, 3 bases at V and 6 bases at J, with 11 bases in the middle. CDR3 DNA: TGTGCCAGCTCACCGGTGAATTTCAAGACCCAGTACTTC. Its translation is CASSPVNFKTQYF.

This clone appeared a single time. CDR3 sequence reads: CASSQFLRESYGYTF. The CDR3 DNA reads as TGTGCCAGCAGCCAATTTCTCAGGGAGAGCTATGGCTACACCTTC. V and J are TRBV7-8 and TRBJ1-2; a possible D gene is TRBD1 (5 bases). Trimming stripped 5 bases from V and 4 bases from J, with 17 bases between. The germline CDR1 and CDR2 sequences are SGHVS and FQNEAQ. This CDR3 has 15 amino acids.

The chain links TRBV9 to TRBJ2-1, with 8 bases matching TRBD1. Germline V gene data show CDR1 as SGDLS and CDR2 as YYNGEE. The CDR3 has 19 residues. The V and J ends lost 3 bases and 0 bases, in that order; junction bases with no gene match: 14. CDR3 region: CASSAGQGLGRSSYNEQFF. The CDR3 bases are TGTGCCAGCAGCGCCGGACAGGGATTGGGCAGATCCTCCTACAATGAGCAGTTCTTC.

V is TRBV2 and J is TRBJ2-2; a weak D match, TRBD2 (5 bases). This CDR3 has 18 amino acids. Germline loops: CDR1 SNHLY, CDR2 FYNNEI. V lost 7 bases, J lost 4 bases, and 25 bases lay in between. The CDR3 reads CASTKRALALPFTGELFF. Here the CDR3 DNA reads TGTGCCAGCACGAAGAGGGCGCTAGCCCTCCCCTTCACCGGGGAGCTGTTTTTT.